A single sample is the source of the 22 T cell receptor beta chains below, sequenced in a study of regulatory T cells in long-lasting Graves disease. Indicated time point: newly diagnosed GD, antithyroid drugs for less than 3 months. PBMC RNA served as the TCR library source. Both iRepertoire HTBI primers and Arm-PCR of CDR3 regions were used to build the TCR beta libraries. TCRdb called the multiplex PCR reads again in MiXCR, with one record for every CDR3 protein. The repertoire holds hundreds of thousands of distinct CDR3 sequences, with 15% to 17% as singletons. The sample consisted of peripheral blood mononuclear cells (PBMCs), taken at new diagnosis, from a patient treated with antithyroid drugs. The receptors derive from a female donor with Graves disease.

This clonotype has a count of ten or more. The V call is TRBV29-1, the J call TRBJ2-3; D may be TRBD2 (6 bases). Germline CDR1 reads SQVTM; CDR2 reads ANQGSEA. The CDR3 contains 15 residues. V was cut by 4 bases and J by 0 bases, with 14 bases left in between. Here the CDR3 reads CSVVDYRGSTDTQYF. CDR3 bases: TGCAGCGTTGTCGATTATCGGGGGAGCACAGATACGCAGTATTTT.

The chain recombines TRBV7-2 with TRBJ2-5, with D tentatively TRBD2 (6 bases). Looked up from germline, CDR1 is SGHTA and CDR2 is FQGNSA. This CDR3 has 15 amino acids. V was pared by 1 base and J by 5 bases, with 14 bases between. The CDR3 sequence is CASSLGTTEGETQYF. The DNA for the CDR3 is TGTGCCAGCAGCTTAGGGACTACCGAGGGGGAGACCCAGTACTTC.

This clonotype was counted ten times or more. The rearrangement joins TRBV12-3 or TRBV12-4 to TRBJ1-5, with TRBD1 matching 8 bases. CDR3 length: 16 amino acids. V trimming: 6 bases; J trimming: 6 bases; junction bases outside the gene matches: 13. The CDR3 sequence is CASRQSTGGRTQPQHF. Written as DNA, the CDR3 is TGTGCCAGCAGACAGAGTACAGGGGGTAGGACTCAGCCCCAGCATTTT.

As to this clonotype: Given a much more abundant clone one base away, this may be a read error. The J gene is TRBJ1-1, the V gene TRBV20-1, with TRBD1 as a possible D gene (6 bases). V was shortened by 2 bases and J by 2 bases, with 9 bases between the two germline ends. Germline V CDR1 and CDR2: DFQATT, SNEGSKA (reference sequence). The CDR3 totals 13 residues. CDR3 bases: TGCAGTGCTAGATCAGGGGACAACACTGAAGCTTTCTTT. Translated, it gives CSARSGDNTEAFF.

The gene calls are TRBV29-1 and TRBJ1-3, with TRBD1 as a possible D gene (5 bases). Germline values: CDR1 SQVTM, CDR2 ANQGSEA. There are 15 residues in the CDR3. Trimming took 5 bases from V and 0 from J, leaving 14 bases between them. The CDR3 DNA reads TGCAGCGTTATCGCCCCAGGGATCTCTGGAAACACCATATATTTT. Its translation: CSVIAPGISGNTIYF.

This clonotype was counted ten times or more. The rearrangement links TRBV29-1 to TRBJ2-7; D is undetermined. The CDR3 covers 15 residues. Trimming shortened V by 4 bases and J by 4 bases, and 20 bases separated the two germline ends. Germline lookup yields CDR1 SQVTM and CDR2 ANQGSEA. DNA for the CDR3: TGCAGCGTTGGGATTAACCCTCTGGCAATTTACGAGCAGTACTTC. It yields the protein CSVGINPLAIYEQYF.

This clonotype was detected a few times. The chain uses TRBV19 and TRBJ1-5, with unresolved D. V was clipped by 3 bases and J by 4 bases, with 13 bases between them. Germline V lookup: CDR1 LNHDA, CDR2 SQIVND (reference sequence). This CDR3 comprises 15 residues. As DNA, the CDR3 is TGTGCCAGTAGTATTTTGTCAGAACTTAATCAGCCCCAGCATTTT. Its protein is CASSILSELNQPQHF. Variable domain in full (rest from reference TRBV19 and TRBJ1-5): DGGITQSPKYLFRKEGQNVTLSCEQNLNHDAMYWYRQDPGQGLRLIYYSQIVNDFQKGDIAEGYSVSREKKESFPLTVTSAQKNPTAFYLCASSILSELNQPQHFGDGTRLSIL.

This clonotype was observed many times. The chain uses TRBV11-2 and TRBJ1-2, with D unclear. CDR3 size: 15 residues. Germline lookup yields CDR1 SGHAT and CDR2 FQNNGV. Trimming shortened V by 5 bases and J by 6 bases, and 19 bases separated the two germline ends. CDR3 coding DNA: TGTGCCAGCAGCGGAGCGAACAGTCCGTACAATGGCTACACCTTC. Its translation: CASSGANSPYNGYTF.

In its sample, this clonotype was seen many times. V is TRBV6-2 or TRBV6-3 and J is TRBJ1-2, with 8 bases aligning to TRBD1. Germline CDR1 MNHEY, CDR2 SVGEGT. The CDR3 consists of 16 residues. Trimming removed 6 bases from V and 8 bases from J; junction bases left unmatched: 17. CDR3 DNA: TGTGCCAGCAGACCCCGGGACAGGTCGCCCTATGTGGGCTACACCTTC. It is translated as CASRPRDRSPYVGYTF.

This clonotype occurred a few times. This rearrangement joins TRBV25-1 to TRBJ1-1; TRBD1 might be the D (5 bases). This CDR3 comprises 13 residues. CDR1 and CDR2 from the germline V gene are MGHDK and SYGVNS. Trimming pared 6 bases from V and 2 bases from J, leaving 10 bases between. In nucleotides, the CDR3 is TGTGCCAGCAGGACAGAAAGTAACACTGAAGCTTTCTTT. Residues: CASRTESNTEAFF.

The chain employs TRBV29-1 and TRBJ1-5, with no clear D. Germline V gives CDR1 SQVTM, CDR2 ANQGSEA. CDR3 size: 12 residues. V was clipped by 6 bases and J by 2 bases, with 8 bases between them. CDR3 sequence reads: CSVAGRNQPQHF. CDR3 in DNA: TGCAGCGTCGCCGGTCGCAATCAGCCCCAGCATTTT.

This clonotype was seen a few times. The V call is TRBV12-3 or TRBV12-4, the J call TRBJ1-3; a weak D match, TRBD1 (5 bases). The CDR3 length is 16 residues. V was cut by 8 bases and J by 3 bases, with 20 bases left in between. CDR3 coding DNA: TGTGCCAGCCTAAAGTCCGGGGCAGGCCGTGGAAACACCATATATTTT. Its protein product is CASLKSGAGRGNTIYF.

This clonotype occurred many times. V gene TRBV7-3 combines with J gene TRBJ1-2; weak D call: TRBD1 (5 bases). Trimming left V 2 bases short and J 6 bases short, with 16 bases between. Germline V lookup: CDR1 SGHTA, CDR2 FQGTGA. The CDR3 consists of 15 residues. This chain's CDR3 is CASSLEGIRFDGYTF. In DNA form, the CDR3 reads TGTGCCAGCAGCTTAGAGGGGATTAGGTTCGATGGCTACACCTTC.

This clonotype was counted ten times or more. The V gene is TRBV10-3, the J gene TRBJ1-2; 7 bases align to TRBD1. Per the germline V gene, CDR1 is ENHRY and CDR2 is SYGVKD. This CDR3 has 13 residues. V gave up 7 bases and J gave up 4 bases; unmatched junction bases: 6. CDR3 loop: CAITTTGFYGYTF. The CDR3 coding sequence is TGTGCCATCACCACGACAGGGTTCTATGGCTACACCTTC.

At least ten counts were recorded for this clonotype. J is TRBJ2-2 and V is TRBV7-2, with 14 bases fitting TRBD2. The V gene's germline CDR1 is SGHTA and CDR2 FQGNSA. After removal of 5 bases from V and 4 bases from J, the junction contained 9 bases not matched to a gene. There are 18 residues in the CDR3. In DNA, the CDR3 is TGTGCCAGCAGCCCTCCGGGACTAGCGGGAGTAGGCACCGGGGAGCTGTTTTTT. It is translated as CASSPPGLAGVGTGELFF.

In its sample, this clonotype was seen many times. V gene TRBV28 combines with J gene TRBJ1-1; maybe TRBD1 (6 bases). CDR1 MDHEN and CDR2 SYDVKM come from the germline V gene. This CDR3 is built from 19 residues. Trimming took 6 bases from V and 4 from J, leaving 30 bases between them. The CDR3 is CASRPVVQRGPPRTTEAFF. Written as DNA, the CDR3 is TGTGCCAGCAGACCAGTAGTACAACGGGGGCCTCCAAGGACCACTGAAGCTTTCTTT.

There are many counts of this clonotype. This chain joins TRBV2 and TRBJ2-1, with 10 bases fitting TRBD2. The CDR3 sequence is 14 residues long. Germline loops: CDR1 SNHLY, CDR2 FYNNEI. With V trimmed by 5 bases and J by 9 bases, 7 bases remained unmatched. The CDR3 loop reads CASSPGTSVGEQFF. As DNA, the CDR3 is TGTGCCAGCAGTCCCGGGACTAGCGTGGGTGAGCAGTTCTTC.

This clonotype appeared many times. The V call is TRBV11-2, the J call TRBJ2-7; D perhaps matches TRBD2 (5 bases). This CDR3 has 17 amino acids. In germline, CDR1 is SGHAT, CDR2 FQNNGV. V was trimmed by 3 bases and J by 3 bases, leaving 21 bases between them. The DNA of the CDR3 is TGTGCCAGCAGCTTCCCATCCGTGAGCCTCGGGGTCTACGAGCAGTACTTC. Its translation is CASSFPSVSLGVYEQYF.

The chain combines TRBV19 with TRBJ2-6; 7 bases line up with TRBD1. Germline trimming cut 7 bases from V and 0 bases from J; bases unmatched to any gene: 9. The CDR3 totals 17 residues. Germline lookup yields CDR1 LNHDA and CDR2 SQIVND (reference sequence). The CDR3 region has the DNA TGTGCCAGTAAGAAGGGACAGACCTACTCTGGGGCCAACGTCCTGACTTTC. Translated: CASKKGQTYSGANVLTF.

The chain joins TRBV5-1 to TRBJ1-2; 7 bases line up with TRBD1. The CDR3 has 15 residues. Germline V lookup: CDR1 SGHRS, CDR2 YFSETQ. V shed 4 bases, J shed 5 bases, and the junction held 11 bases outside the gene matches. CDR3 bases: TGCGCCAGCAGCGCAGACCGACAGGGAGGATATGGCTACACCTTC. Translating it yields CASSADRQGGYGYTF.

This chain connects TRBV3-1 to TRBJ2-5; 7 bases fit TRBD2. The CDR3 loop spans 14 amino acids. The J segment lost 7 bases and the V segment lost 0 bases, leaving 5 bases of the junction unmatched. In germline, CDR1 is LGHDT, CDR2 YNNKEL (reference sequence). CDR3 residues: CASSQDREGATQYF. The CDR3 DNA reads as TGTGCCAGCAGCCAAGACAGGGAGGGAGCGACCCAGTACTTC.

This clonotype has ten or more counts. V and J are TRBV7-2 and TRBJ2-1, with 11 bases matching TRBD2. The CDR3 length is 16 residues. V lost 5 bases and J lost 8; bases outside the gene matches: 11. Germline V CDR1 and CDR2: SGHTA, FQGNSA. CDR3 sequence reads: CASSQRVSGGAHEQFF. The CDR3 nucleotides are TGTGCCAGCAGCCAACGGGTTAGCGGGGGGGCCCATGAGCAGTTCTTC. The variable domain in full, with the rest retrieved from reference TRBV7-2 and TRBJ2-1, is GAGVSQSPSNKVTEKGKDVELRCDPISGHTALYWYRQSLGQGLEFLIYFQGNSAPDKSGLPSDRFSAERTGGSVSTLTIQRTQQEDSAVYLCASSQRVSGGAHEQFFGPGTRLTVL.